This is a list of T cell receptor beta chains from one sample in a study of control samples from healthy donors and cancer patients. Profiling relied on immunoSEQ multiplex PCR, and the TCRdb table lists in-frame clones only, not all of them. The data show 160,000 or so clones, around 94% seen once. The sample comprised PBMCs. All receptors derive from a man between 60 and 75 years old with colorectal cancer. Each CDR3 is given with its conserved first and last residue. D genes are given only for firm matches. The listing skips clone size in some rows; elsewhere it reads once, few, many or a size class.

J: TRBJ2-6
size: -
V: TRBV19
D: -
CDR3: CASSIQVWGANVLTF
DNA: TGTGCCAGTAGTATTCAGGTCTGGGGGGCCAACGTCCTGACTTTC

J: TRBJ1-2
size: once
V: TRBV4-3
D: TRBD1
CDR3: CASSPNPQGTQGEYGYTF
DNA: TGCGCCAGCAGCCCCAACCCCCAGGGGACCCAGGGGGAATATGGCTACACCTTC

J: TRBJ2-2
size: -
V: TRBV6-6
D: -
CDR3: CASGGRQGTTGELFF
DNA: TGTGCCAGCGGGGGGCGCCAGGGGACCACCGGGGAGCTGTTTTTT

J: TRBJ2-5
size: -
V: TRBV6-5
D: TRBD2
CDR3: CASRGLAGIQETQYF
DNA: TGTGCCAGCAGGGGACTAGCGGGGATTCAAGAGACCCAGTACTTC

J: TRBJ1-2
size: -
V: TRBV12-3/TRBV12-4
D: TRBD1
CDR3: CASSFGQVYGYTF
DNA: TGTGCCAGCAGTTTTGGACAGGTCTATGGCTACACCTTC

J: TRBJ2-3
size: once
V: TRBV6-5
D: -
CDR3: CASSGVAAGTQYF
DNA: TGTGCCAGCTCCGGAGTAGCCGCGGGTACGCAGTATTTT

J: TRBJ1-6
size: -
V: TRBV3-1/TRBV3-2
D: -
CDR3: CASSFGALNSPLHF
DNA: TGTGCCAGCAGCTTCGGGGCTTTAAATTCACCCCTCCACTTT

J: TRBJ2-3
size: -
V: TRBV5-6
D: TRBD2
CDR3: CASRSPSGGSTDTQYF
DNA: TGTGCCAGCAGGTCCCCTAGCGGGGGTAGCACAGATACGCAGTATTTT

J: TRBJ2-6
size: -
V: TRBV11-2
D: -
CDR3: CASSLAGASGANVLTF
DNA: TGTGCCAGCAGCTTAGCGGGAGCCTCTGGGGCCAACGTCCTGACTTTC

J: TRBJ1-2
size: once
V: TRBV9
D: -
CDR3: CASSAPITYGYTF
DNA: TGTGCCAGCAGCGCACCCATTACGTATGGCTACACCTTC

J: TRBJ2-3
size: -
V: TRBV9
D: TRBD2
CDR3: CASSVMSSGGPSTDTQYF
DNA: TGTGCCAGCAGCGTAATGTCTAGCGGGGGGCCTAGCACAGATACGCAGTATTTT

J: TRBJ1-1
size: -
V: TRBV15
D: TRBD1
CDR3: CATSRWDRPTEAFF
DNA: TGTGCCACCAGCAGGTGGGACAGACCCACTGAAGCTTTCTTT

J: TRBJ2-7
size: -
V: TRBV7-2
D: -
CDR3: CASSSRPSYEQYF
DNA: TGTGCCAGCAGCTCGAGACCCTCCTACGAGCAGTACTTC

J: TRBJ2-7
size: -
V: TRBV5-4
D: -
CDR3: CASSSEGGLGSYEQYF
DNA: TGTGCCAGCAGCTCCGAGGGGGGGTTAGGGTCCTACGAGCAGTACTTC

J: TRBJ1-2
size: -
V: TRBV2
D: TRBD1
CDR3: CAIGTALGYTF
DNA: TGTGCCATCGGGACAGCCCTGGGCTACACCTTC

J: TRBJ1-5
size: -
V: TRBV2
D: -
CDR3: CASSLGPGVTFNQPQHF
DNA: TGTGCCAGCAGCTTGGGACCGGGAGTAACTTTCAATCAGCCCCAGCATTTT

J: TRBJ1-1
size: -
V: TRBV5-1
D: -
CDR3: CASSPHLKPVGEAFF
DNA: TGCGCCAGCAGCCCCCACCTCAAGCCAGTCGGTGAAGCTTTCTTT

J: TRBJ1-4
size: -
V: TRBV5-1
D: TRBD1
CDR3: CASSSTGGAGNEKLFF
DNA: TGCGCCAGCAGCTCCACAGGGGGGGCTGGCAATGAAAAACTGTTTTTT

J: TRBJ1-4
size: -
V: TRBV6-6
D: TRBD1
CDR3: CASSYSTGDNEKLFF
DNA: TGTGCCAGCAGTTACTCGACAGGGGATAATGAAAAACTGTTTTTT

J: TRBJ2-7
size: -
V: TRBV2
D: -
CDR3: CASSEAGGPYEQYF
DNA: TGTGCCAGCAGTGAAGCTGGGGGCCCCTACGAGCAGTACTTC

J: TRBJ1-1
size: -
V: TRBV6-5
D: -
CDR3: CASSYQGSKGTEAFF
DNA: TGTGCCAGCAGTTACCAGGGGAGTAAAGGAACTGAAGCTTTCTTT

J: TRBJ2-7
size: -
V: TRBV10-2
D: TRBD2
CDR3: CASSVRGGTSYEQYF
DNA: TGCGCCAGCAGTGTCCGCGGGGGGACCTCCTACGAGCAGTACTTC

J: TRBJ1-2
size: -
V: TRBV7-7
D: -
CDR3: CASPFGVSRPSNYGYTF
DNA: TGTGCCAGCCCCTTTGGTGTCAGCCGGCCCTCTAACTATGGCTACACCTTC

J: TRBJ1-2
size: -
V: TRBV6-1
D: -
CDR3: CASSEWDRVGNGYTF
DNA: TGTGCCAGCAGTGAATGGGACCGGGTGGGGAATGGCTACACCTTC

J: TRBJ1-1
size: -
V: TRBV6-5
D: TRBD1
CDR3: CASNPGTANTEAFF
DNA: TGTGCCAGCAACCCCGGGACAGCGAACACTGAAGCTTTCTTT

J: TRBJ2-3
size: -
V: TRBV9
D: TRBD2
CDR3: CASSSSGGLVEDTQYF
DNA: TGTGCCAGCAGCTCCTCGGGGGGACTGGTGGAAGATACGCAGTATTTT

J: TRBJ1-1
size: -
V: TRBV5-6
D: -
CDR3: CASSLRGPLEAFF
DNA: TGTGCCAGCAGCTTGAGGGGACCCCTTGAAGCTTTCTTT

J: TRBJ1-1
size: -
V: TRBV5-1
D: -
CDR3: CASRHSRGTTNTEAFF
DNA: TGCGCCAGCAGGCATAGCAGGGGTACAACGAACACTGAAGCTTTCTTT

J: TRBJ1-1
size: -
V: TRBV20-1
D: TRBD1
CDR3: CSAPGGTEAFF
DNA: TGCAGTGCACCAGGGGGCACTGAAGCTTTCTTT

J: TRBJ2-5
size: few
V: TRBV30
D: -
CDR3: CAWSLGRQETQYF
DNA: TGTGCCTGGAGTCTGGGCCGCCAAGAGACCCAGTACTTC

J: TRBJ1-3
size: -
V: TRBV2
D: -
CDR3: CASSQVSGQLSGNTIYF
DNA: TGTGCCAGCAGTCAGGTATCGGGGCAGCTCTCTGGAAACACCATATATTTT

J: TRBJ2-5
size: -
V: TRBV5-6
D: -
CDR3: CASSPRAGIGQGQYF
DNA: TGTGCCAGCAGCCCCCGGGCAGGGATCGGTCAGGGCCAGTACTTC

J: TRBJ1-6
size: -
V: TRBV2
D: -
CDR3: CASKQVAGNSPLHF
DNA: TGTGCCAGCAAACAGGTCGCGGGTAATTCACCCCTCCACTTT

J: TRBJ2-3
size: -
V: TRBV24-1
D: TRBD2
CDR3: CATSDPTSGVRTDTQYF
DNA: TGTGCCACCAGTGATCCGACTAGCGGGGTCAGGACAGATACGCAGTATTTT

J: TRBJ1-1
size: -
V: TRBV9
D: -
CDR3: CASSVAVGGATEAFF
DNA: TGTGCCAGCAGCGTAGCTGTAGGGGGGGCCACTGAAGCTTTCTTT

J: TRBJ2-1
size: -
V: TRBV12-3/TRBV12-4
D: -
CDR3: CASSDGDEQFF
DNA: TGTGCCAGCAGTGACGGAGATGAGCAGTTCTTC

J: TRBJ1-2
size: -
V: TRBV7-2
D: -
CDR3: CASSKTENYGYTF
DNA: TGTGCCAGCAGCAAGACAGAGAACTATGGCTACACCTTC

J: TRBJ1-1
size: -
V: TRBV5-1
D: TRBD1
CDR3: CASSLGTANTEAFF
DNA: TGCGCCAGCAGCCTGGGGACAGCTAACACTGAAGCTTTCTTT

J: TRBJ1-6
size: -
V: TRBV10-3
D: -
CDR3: CAIHRDPTASLHF
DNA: TGTGCCATCCACAGGGATCCCACTGCGTCCCTCCACTTT

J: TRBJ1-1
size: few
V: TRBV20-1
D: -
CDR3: CSAREYTEAFF
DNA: TGCAGTGCTAGAGAGTACACTGAAGCTTTCTTT

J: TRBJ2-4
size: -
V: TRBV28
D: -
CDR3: CASSFPGVGMNIQYF
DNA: TGTGCCAGCAGTTTCCCGGGAGTGGGAATGAACATTCAGTACTTC

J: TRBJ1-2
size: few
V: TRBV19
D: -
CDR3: CASSRGQGSNYGYTF
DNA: TGTGCCAGTAGTAGAGGTCAGGGGTCAAACTATGGCTACACCTTC

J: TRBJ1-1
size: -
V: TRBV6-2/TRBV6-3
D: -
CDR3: CASSYSGQANTEAFF
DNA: TGTGCCAGCAGTTACTCGGGACAAGCGAACACTGAAGCTTTCTTT

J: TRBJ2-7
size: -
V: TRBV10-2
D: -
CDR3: CASSEGTLGEEQYF
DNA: TGCGCCAGCAGTGAGGGGACTCTGGGGGAGGAGCAGTACTTC

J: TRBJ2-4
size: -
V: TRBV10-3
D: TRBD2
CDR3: CAISEGGTSGVAKNIQYF
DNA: TGTGCCATCAGTGAGGGAGGGACTAGCGGGGTAGCCAAAAACATTCAGTACTTC

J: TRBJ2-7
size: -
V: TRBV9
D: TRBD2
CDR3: CASSVEAGARPYF
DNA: TGTGCCAGCAGCGTAGAAGCGGGAGCCAGGCCGTACTTC

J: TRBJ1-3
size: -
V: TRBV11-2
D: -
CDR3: CASSSLISGNTIYF
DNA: TGTGCCAGCAGCTCCCTTATTTCTGGAAACACCATATATTTT

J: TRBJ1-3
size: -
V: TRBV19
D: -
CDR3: CASEYSTRAASGNTIYF
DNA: TGTGCCAGCGAATACTCGACAAGGGCAGCCTCTGGAAACACCATATATTTT

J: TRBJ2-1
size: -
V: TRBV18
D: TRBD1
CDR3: CASSPSGGSSYNEQFF
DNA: TGTGCCAGCTCACCGTCAGGGGGAAGCTCCTACAATGAGCAGTTCTTC

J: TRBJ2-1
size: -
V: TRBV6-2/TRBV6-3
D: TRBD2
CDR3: CASSLRLADEQFF
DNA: TGTGCCAGCAGTTTAAGACTAGCCGATGAGCAGTTCTTC

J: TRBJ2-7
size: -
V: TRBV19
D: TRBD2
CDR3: CASSIKGLAGFPYEQYF
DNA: TGTGCCAGTAGTATAAAGGGACTAGCGGGGTTTCCCTACGAGCAGTACTTC